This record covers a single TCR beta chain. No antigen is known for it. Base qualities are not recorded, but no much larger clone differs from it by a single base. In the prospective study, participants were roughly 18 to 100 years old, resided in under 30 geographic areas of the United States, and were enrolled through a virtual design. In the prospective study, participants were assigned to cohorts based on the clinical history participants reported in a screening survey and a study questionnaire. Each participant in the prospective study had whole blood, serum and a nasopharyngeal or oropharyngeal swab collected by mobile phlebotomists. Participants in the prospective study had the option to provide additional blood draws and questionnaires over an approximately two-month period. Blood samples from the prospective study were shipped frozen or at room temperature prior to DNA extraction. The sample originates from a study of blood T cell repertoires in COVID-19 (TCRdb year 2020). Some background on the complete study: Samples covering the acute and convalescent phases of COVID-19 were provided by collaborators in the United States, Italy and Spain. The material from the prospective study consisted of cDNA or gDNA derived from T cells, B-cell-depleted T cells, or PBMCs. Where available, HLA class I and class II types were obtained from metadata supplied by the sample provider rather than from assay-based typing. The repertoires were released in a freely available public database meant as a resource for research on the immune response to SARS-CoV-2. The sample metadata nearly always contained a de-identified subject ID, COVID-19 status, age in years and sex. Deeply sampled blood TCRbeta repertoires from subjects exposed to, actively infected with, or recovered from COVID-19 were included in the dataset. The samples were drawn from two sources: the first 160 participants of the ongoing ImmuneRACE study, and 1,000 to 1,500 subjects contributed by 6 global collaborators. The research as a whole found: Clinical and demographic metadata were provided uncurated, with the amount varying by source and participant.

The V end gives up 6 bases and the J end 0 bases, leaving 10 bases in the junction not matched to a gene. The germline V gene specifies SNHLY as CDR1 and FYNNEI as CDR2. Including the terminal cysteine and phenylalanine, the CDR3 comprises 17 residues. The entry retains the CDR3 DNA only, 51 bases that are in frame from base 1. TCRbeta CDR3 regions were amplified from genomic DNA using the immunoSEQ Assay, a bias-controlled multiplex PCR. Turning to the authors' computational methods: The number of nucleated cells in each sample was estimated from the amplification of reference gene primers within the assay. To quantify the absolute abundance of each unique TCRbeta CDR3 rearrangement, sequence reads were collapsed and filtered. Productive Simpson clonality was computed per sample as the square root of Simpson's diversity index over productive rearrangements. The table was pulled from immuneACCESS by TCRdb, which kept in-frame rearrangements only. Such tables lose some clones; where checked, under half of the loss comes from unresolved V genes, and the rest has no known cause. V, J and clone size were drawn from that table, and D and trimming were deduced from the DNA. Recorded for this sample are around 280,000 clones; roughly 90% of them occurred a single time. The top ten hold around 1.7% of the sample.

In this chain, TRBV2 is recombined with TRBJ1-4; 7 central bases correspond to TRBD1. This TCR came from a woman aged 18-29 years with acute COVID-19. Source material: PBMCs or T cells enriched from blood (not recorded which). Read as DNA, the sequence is TGTGCCAGCAGAGTCAACAGGGGAAGGGCAACTAATGAAAAACTGTTTTTT. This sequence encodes CASRVNRGRATNEKLFF.